This TCR beta chain was profiled in a study of control samples from healthy donors and cancer patients. Looked up from germline, CDR1 is SNHLY and CDR2 is FYNNEI. This CDR3 contains 16 residues. Trimming shortened V by 2 bases and J by 2 bases, and 12 bases separated the two germline ends. Assay used: immunoSEQ multiplex PCR; TCRdb lists only in-frame clones, some missing. The sample lists more than 100,000 clones, approximately 92% occurring once. The receptor comes from a man between 18 and 29 years old in good health. Sequencing used blood. The gene calls are TRBV2 and TRBJ2-2; TRBD1 or TRBD2 may be the D gene (5 bases each). The CDR3 loop reads CASSELGTANTGELFF. CDR3 DNA: TGTGCCAGCAGTGAACTCGGGACCGCTAACACCGGGGAGCTGTTTTTT.